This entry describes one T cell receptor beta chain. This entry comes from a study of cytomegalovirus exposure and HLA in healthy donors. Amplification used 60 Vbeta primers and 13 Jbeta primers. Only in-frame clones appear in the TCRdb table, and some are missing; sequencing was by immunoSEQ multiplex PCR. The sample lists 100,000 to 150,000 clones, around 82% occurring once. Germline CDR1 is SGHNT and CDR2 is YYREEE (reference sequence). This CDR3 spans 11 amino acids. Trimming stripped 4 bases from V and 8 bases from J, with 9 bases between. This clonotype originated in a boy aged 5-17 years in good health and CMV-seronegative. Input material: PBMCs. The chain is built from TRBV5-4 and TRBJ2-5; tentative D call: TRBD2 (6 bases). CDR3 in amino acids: CASSEAGTQYF. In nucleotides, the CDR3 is TGTGCCAGCAGCGAAGCGGGTACCCAGTACTTC.